The 24 T cell receptor beta chains below all came from one sample that was sequenced in a study of blood T cell repertoires in COVID-19. TCRdb keeps only in-frame clones here, not all; method: immunoSEQ multiplex PCR. The sample records around 63,000 clones, 88% being singletons. The sample taken for sequencing was peripheral blood. The receptors come from a man aged 50-60 years with active COVID-19.

The table lists this clone with a count of one. The chain has TRBV30 and TRBJ2-6, with 11 bases matching TRBD2. The CDR3 extends over 19 amino acids. Per the germline V gene, CDR1 is GTSNPN and CDR2 is SVGIG (reference sequence). Trimming took 0 bases from V and 2 from J; bases not matched to a gene: 9. CDR3 in amino acids: CAWSVSIRLAGTGANVLTF. CDR3 sequence (DNA): TGTGCCTGGAGTGTATCAATCCGACTAGCGGGGACTGGGGCCAACGTCCTGACTTTC. Filled out from reference TRBV30 and TRBJ2-6, the complete variable domain reads SQTIHQWPATLVQPVGSPLSLECTVEGTSNPNLYWYRQAAGRGLQLLFYSVGIGQISSEVPQNLSASRPQDRQFILSSKKLLLSDSGFYLCAWSVSIRLAGTGANVLTFGAGSRLTVL.

The V gene is TRBV19, the J gene TRBJ2-3; 10 bases map to TRBD2. The J segment lost 4 bases and the V segment lost 5 bases, leaving 6 bases of the junction unmatched. Germline assignment: CDR1 LNHDA and CDR2 SQIVND (reference sequence). CDR3 length equals 15 residues. This CDR3 reads CASSLDSGGSDTQYF. DNA of the CDR3: TGTGCCAGTAGTTTGGATAGCGGGGGGTCAGATACGCAGTATTTT.

This clone was observed a single time. One junction end disagrees with the germline gene, perhaps due to a read error. This chain links TRBV18 with TRBJ1-2, with 8 bases identical to TRBD1. The CDR3 sequence is 13 residues long. From germline, CDR1 is KGHSH and CDR2 LQKENI. DNA of the CDR3: TGTGCCAGCTCATCGAACCGATTACAGGGGGAGCACTTC. Amino acids: CASSSNRLQGEHF.

The chain uses TRBV7-2 and TRBJ2-7; 9 positions match TRBD2. Germline CDR1 and CDR2: SGHTA and FQGNSA. CDR3 length: 16 residues. Trimming at V came to 1 base and at J to 0 bases, leaving 4 bases not matched to a gene. CDR3 in DNA: TGTGCCAGCAGCTTAGATAGCGGGGGACTCTCCTACGAGCAGTACTTC. Its protein is CASSLDSGGLSYEQYF.

This chain links TRBV29-1 with TRBJ2-5, with a weak D call TRBD2 (6 bases). Trimming cost V 5 bases and J 4 bases, with 11 bases left between them. Germline loops: CDR1 SQVTM, CDR2 ANQGSEA. This CDR3 has 12 residues. Here the CDR3 DNA reads TGCAGCGTTATACTAGCAGCAGAGACCCAGTACTTC. Its protein is CSVILAAETQYF. The whole variable domain, remainder taken from reference TRBV29-1 and TRBJ2-5, is SAVISQKPSRDICQRGTSLTIQCQVDSQVTMMFWYRQQPGQSLTLIATANQGSEATYESGFVIDKFPISRPNLTFSTLTVSNMSPEDSSIYLCSVILAAETQYFGPGTRLLVL.

The V and J genes are TRBV6-4 and TRBJ1-6; D is undetermined. Germline loops: CDR1 MRHNA, CDR2 SNTAGT. Trimming shortened V by 7 bases and J by 6 bases, and 10 bases separated the two germline ends. The CDR3 is made up of 13 amino acids. CDR3 sequence (DNA): TGTGCCAGCACCCTATTCCCTAATTCACCCCTCCACTTT. Translated: CASTLFPNSPLHF.

This clone has just one count. The V call is TRBV11-2, the J call TRBJ2-7; 7 bases are shared with TRBD1. The germline V gene has CDR1 SGHAT and CDR2 FQNNGV. Trimming removed 1 base from V and 5 bases from J; junction bases left unmatched: 8. The CDR3 is made up of 15 amino acids. The CDR3 loop reads CASSLVRGQRNEQYF. The CDR3, as DNA: TGTGCCAGCAGCTTAGTTAGGGGACAGAGGAACGAGCAGTACTTC. Complete variable domain (other parts from reference TRBV11-2 and TRBJ2-7): EAGVAQSPRYKIIEKRQSVAFWCNPISGHATLYWYQQILGQGPKLLIQFQNNGVVDDSQLPKDRFSAERLKGVDSTLKIQPAKLEDSAVYLCASSLVRGQRNEQYFGPGTRLTVT.

V usage is TRBV5-1 and J usage is TRBJ2-7; 7 positions match TRBD2. Germline lookup yields CDR1 SGHRS and CDR2 YFSETQ. CDR3 size: 15 residues. J was trimmed by 4 bases and V by 4 bases; bases with no gene match: 11. The CDR3 nucleotides are TGCGCCAGCAGCCCCACGGCGGGGGATCGGTACGAGCAGTACTTC. As protein: CASSPTAGDRYEQYF.

The chain employs TRBV7-2 and TRBJ1-5; TRBD1 aligns across 8 bases. Germline CDR1 is SGHTA and CDR2 is FQGNSA. After removal of 4 bases from V and 4 bases from J, the junction contained 3 bases not matched to a gene. The CDR3 contains 14 residues. CDR3 in amino acids: CASSSRQGNQPQHF. The CDR3 DNA sequence: TGTGCCAGCAGCTCAAGACAGGGGAATCAGCCCCAGCATTTT. Variable domain in full (rest from reference TRBV7-2 and TRBJ1-5): GAGVSQSPSNKVTEKGKDVELRCDPISGHTALYWYRQSLGQGLEFLIYFQGNSAPDKSGLPSDRFSAERTGGSVSTLTIQRTQQEDSAVYLCASSSRQGNQPQHFGDGTRLSIL.

This clone was seen only once. The genes are TRBV4-1 and TRBJ2-5; 7 bases line up with TRBD1. V gave up 3 bases and J gave up 5 bases; unmatched junction bases: 6. This CDR3 is 14 amino acids long. From germline, CDR1 is MGHRA and CDR2 YSYEKL. The CDR3 DNA reads as TGCGCCAGCAGCCACCCGACAGGGACGGAGACCCAGTACTTC. Encoded protein: CASSHPTGTETQYF.

The J gene is TRBJ1-2, the V gene TRBV12-3 or TRBV12-4, with D unclear. V was cut by 7 bases and J by 8 bases, with 17 bases left in between. The CDR3 totals 13 residues. The CDR3 DNA reads TGTGCCAGCACCCCTGGGCGCTATGGGGGCTACACCTTC. Translation gives CASTPGRYGGYTF.

The chain couples TRBV4-1 to TRBJ2-7; a weak D match, TRBD1 (6 bases). The V end lost 4 bases, the J end lost 2 bases, and 12 bases lay between the germline ends. The CDR3 length is 14 residues. Germline assignment: CDR1 MGHRA and CDR2 YSYEKL. The CDR3 DNA reads as TGCGCCAGCAGCCTTAGGACAGAGACCTACGAGCAGTACTTC. It encodes CASSLRTETYEQYF.

The V call is TRBV6-2 or TRBV6-3, the J call TRBJ2-5; the match to TRBD1 covers 10 bases. Germline V CDR1 and CDR2: MNHEY, SVGEGT. This CDR3 has 14 amino acids. Germline trimming cut 6 bases from V and 4 bases from J; bases unmatched to any gene: 5. The chain's CDR3 is CASSAGQGSETQYF. The CDR3, as DNA: TGTGCCAGCAGCGCGGGACAGGGGTCAGAGACCCAGTACTTC.

This rearrangement joins TRBV2 to TRBJ2-6; 7 nucleotides align to TRBD2. The V gene end was trimmed by 7 bases and the J gene end by 0 bases; junction bases not matched to a gene: 12. The V gene's germline CDR1 is SNHLY and CDR2 FYNNEI. The CDR3 consists of 18 residues. The CDR3 reads CASKGPAGLSSGANVLTF. For the CDR3, the DNA is TGTGCCAGCAAAGGCCCAGCGGGGCTATCCTCTGGGGCCAACGTCCTGACTTTC.

The chain couples TRBV10-3 to TRBJ2-3; the match to TRBD2 covers 10 bases. Germline lookup yields CDR1 ENHRY and CDR2 SYGVKD. The CDR3 sequence is 14 residues long. V lost 7 bases, J lost 5 bases, and 6 bases stayed unmatched. CDR3 region: CAITPAGGLDTQYF. Written as DNA, the CDR3 is TGTGCCATCACCCCAGCGGGGGGGCTAGATACGCAGTATTTT.

This chain connects TRBV27 to TRBJ2-3, with TRBD2 identical over 9 bases. Germline loops: CDR1 MNHEY, CDR2 SMNVEV (reference sequence). V was pared by 4 bases and J by 1 base, with 3 bases of the junction left unmatched. CDR3 length equals 15 residues. CDR3 DNA: TGTGCCAGCAGTTCGATAGCGGGGGGCACAGATACGCAGTATTTT. It is translated as CASSSIAGGTDTQYF.

The chain recombines TRBV29-1 with TRBJ2-7, with D hard to call. There are 10 residues in the CDR3. Germline CDR1 and CDR2: SQVTM and ANQGSEA. V was cut by 5 bases and J by 5 bases, with 7 bases left in between. CDR3 region: CSVHENEQYF. The CDR3 coding sequence is TGCAGCGTTCATGAGAACGAGCAGTACTTC.

The chain employs TRBV6-5 and TRBJ2-1, with D tentatively TRBD2 (6 bases). The CDR3 is 11 amino acids. Germline V gene lookup returns CDR1 MNHEY and CDR2 SVGAGI. Trimming pared 6 bases from V and 10 bases from J, leaving 10 bases between. CDR3 sequence reads: CASRNLAEQFF. CDR3 bases: TGTGCCAGCAGGAATCTAGCGGAGCAGTTCTTC.

This rearrangement joins TRBV7-6 to TRBJ2-5; TRBD2 might be the D (5 bases). V lost 6 bases and J lost 4, with 18 bases in between. There are 15 residues in the CDR3. Germline V CDR1 and CDR2: SGHVS, FNYEAQ. In DNA form, the CDR3 reads TGTGCCAGCAGTAATGGACTTGAGTTAGGAGAGACCCAGTACTTC. This encodes CASSNGLELGETQYF.

This chain connects TRBV5-6 to TRBJ1-6; 9 positions match TRBD1. With 4 bases clipped from V and 7 bases from J, the junction kept 6 bases outside the gene matches. The CDR3 spans 15 residues. Germline CDR1 reads SGHDT; CDR2 reads YYEEEE. The CDR3, as DNA: TGTGCCAGCAGCGGCCGGACAGGGGACAATTCACCCCTCCACTTT. It encodes CASSGRTGDNSPLHF.

CDR3 DNA: TGTGCCAGCAGCTTACAGCCGACTAGTATACCCGGGGAGCTGTTTTTT. The encoded protein is CASSLQPTSIPGELFF. This rearrangement joins TRBV7-2 to TRBJ2-2, with D perhaps TRBD2 (6 bases). The CDR3 extends over 16 amino acids. V lost 2 bases and J lost 6, with 16 bases in between. The germline V gene encodes CDR1 SGHTA and CDR2 FQGNSA.

The chain carries TRBV1 and TRBJ2-5; TRBD2, as called in the table, went unchecked against the DNA. TRBV1 is listed as a pseudogene. The CDR3 runs 17 residues. The DNA of the CDR3 is TGCACCAGCAGCCACCGTCATCCTCTAGCGGGGGAAGAGACCCAGTACTTC. Amino acids: CTSSHRHPLAGEETQYF.

This clone was picked up one time. Written as DNA, the CDR3 is TGTGCCAGCAGCCTCCTTGGACAGGGGGGGGACATTCAGTACTTC. Protein sequence: CASSLLGQGGDIQYF. The rearrangement joins TRBV2 to TRBJ2-4, with 10 bases aligning to TRBD1. V shed 6 bases, J shed 8 bases, and the junction held 10 bases outside the gene matches. Germline CDR1 reads SNHLY; CDR2 reads FYNNEI. CDR3 length: 15 residues.

The chain has TRBV6-5 and TRBJ1-2, with a tentative D call TRBD1 (5 bases). V lost 5 bases to trimming and J lost 4 bases, with 14 bases between them. Germline loops: CDR1 MNHEY, CDR2 SVGAGI. The length of the CDR3 is 14 residues. The CDR3 region has the DNA TGTGCCAGCAGTCAGGGACTGGACGGCTATGGCTACACCTTC. Amino acids: CASSQGLDGYGYTF.